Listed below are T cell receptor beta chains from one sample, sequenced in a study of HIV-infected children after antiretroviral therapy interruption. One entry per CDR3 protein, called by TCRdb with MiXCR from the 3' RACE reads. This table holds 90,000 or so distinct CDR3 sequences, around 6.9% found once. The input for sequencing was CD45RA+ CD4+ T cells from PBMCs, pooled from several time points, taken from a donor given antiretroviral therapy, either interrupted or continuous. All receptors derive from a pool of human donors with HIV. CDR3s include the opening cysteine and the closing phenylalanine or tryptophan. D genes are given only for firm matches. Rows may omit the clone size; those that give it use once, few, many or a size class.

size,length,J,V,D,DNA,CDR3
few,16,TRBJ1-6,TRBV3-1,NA,TGTGCCAGCAGCCACGGGGACCTAAACGGGAATTCACCCCTCCACTTT,CASSHGDLNGNSPLHF
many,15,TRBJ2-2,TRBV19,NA,TGTGCCAGTAGTATAGTGAGAGCACTCACCGGGGAGCTGTTTTTT,CASSIVRALTGELFF
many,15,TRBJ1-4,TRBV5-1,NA,TGCGCCAGCAGCTGGATAGGACAGCAATCCGAAAAACTGTTTTTT,CASSWIGQQSEKLFF
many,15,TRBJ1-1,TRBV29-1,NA,TGCAGCGTTATCCCTCGGGGGGGGGCTCTCACTGAAGCTTTCTTT,CSVIPRGGALTEAFF
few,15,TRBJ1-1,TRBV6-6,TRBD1,TGTGCCAGCAGTTACGTGGCAGGGGGCAAGGGTGAAGCTTTCTTT,CASSYVAGGKGEAFF
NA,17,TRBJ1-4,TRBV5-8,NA,TGTGCCAGCAGCTTGGTTGGGTTTAGAGCAACTAATGAAAAACTGTTTTTT,CASSLVGFRATNEKLFF
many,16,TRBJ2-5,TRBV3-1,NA,TGTGCCAGCAGCCAAGACCCCGGATGGCAGCAAGAGACCCAGTACTTC,CASSQDPGWQQETQYF
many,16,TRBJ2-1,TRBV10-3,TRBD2,TGTGCCATCAGAGCAGGGACTAGCGGGGGCTCTCAAGAGCAGTTCTTC,CAIRAGTSGGSQEQFF
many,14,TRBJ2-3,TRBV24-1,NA,TGTGCCACCAGTGATCCCACCGCGGGAGATACGCAGTATTTT,CATSDPTAGDTQYF
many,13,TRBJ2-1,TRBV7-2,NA,TGTGCCAGCAGCTCCGTCTCCTACAATGAGCAGTTCTTC,CASSSVSYNEQFF
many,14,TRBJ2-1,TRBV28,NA,TGTGCCAGCGGCCCCCCGGCGTCCTACAATGAGCAGTTCTTC,CASGPPASYNEQFF
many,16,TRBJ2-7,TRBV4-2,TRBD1,TGTGCCAGCAGCCAAGATAGGACAGGGGGCTCCTACGAGCAGTACTTC,CASSQDRTGGSYEQYF
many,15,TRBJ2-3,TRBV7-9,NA,TGTGCCAGCAGCCTACGGACGGGTAGCACAGATACGCAGTATTTT,CASSLRTGSTDTQYF
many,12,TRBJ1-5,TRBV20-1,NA,TGCAGTGCTAGTCAGAGCAATCAGCCCCAGCATTTT,CSASQSNQPQHF
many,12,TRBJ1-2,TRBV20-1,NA,TGCAGTGCTGCGGACCTTCTCGATGGCTACACCTTC,CSAADLLDGYTF
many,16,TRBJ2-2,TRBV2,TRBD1,TGTGCCAGCAGTTCCGGGACAGGGGTTTCCACCGGGGAGCTGTTTTTT,CASSSGTGVSTGELFF
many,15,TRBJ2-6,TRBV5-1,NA,TGCGCCAGCAGCAGAGACAACTCTGGGGCCAACGTCCTGACTTTC,CASSRDNSGANVLTF
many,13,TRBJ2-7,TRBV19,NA,TGTGCCAGTAGTATAGAAGGGGATAGCGAGCAGTACTTC,CASSIEGDSEQYF
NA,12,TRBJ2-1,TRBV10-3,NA,TGTGCCATCGGGAGGGGGAACAATGAGCAGTTCTTC,CAIGRGNNEQFF
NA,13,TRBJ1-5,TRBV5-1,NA,TGCGCCAGCAGCTTAGTCGGTTACCAGCCCCAGCATTTT,CASSLVGYQPQHF
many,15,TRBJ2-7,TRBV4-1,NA,TGCGCCAGCAGCCAAGACCCCACGGGAGACTACGAGCAGTACTTC,CASSQDPTGDYEQYF
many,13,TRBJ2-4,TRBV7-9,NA,TGTGCCAGCAGCTTATATGGAGGCAGGGGTCTGTACTTC,CASSLYGGRGLYF
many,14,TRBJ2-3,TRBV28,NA,TGTGCCAGCAGAACGGATCCTAGCACAGATACGCAGTATTTT,CASRTDPSTDTQYF
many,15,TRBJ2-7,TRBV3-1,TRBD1,TGTGCCAGCAGCCAAGGAGCAGGGGGCTTTTACGAGCAGTACTTC,CASSQGAGGFYEQYF
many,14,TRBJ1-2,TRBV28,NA,TGTGCCAGCAGTCCAGAGACTAGTTACGGGGGCTACACCTTC,CASSPETSYGGYTF
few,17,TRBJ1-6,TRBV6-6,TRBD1,TGTGCCAGCAGTTATCCAAACCCCGGGACAGGGGATTCACCCCTCCACTTT,CASSYPNPGTGDSPLHF
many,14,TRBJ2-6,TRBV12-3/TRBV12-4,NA,TGTGCCAGCAGTCCACTGTCTGGGGCCAACGTCCTGACTTTC,CASSPLSGANVLTF
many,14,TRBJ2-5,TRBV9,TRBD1,TGTGCCAGCAGCTTCGGACAGGGCGGGGAGACCCAGTACTTC,CASSFGQGGETQYF